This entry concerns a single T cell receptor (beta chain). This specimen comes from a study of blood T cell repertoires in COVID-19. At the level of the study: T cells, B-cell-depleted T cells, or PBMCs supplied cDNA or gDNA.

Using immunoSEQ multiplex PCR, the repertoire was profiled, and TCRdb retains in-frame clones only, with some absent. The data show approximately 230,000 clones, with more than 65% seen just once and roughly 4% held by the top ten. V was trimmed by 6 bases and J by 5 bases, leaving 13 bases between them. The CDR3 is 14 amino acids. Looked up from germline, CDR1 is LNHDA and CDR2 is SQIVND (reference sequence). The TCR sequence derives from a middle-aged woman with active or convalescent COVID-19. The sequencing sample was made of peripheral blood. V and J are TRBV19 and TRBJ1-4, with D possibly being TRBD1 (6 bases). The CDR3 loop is CASRRGFTNEKLFF. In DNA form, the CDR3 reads TGTGCCAGTAGGAGGGGGTTCACGAATGAAAAACTGTTTTTT.